This T cell receptor (beta chain) was sequenced in a study of T cell changes during pregnancy in multiple sclerosis (dated by TCRdb to the late 2010s). For the wider study: Changes in the T cell repertoire over the course of pregnancy were examined in this study in women with multiple sclerosis.

The library was produced with the immunoSEQ multiplex PCR assay. TCRdb took this table from immuneACCESS and kept in-frame rearrangements with V and J called. Such tables lack part of the clones; where checked against another copy, unresolved V genes explain under half of the gap, and the rest is unexplained. The sample data list 73,000 or so clones, and 85% to 90% of these were observed just once. The ten largest clones take up more than 8% of the sample. The CDR3 runs 16 residues from the cysteine to the phenylalanine. Only the CDR3 part of the read is kept: 48 bases, read in frame from the first base. Trimming costs V 0 bases and J 5 bases, and their ends lie 16 bases apart. CDR1 and CDR2, looked up from the germline V gene (reference sequence), are LNHNV and YYDKDF. About this clone itself: It has no known antigen specificity. One base away there is no much larger clone; base qualities are not given.

The sequence is built from TRBV15 and TRBJ1-2; the D region possibly corresponds to TRBD1 (5 bases align). The source is a female donor in good health, enrolled as a control in a pregnancy study. The source was peripheral blood, collected after pregnancy. Here the CDR3 is given as CATSREIGLDSYGYTF. The DNA sequence reads TGTGCCACCAGCAGAGAAATAGGGCTTGACAGTTATGGCTACACCTTC.